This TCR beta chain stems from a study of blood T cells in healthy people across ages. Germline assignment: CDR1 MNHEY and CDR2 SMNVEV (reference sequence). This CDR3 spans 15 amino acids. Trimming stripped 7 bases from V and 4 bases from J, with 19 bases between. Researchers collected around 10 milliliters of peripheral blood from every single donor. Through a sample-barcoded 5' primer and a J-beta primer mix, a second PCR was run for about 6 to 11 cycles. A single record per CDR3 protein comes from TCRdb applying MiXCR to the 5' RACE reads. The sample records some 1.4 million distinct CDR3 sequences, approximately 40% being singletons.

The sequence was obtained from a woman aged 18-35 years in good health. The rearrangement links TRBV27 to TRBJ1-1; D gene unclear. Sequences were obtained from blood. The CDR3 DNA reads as TGTGCCAGCAAAATTATACCGGAAGTCGGCACTGAAGCTTTCTTT. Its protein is CASKIIPEVGTEAFF.